This T cell receptor (beta chain) was identified during a study of human T cells and chemical hapten exposure. Whole-study context: Subjects had 2% DPC placed on roughly 2 cm by roughly 2 cm of upper inner arm skin for sensitization.

Points from the study as a whole: No change in TCRs above 1 in 1000 frequency was produced by DPC sensitization.

As for time point: patch test 1, 2 weeks after DPC sensitization. The treatment here: therapeutic diphenylcyclopropenone sensitization with weekly scalp DPC. CDR3 length: 14 residues. Germline V CDR1 and CDR2: LGHNA, YSLEER. The V gene lost 4 bases and the J gene lost 7 bases, with 13 bases spanning the gap. This clonotype appeared a few times. Its antigen is still unknown. From the RACE reads, TCRdb called clonotypes with MiXCR, one entry per CDR3 protein. The sample lists 350,000 or so distinct CDR3 sequences, approximately 6.9% occurring once. The receptor comes from a woman aged 18-29 years with alopecia areata. Some clones in this sample may be carry-over from other donors' samples. The gene calls are TRBV4-3 and TRBJ2-2; D perhaps matches TRBD1 (6 bases). The specimen was whole blood, collected in connection with sensitization to the hapten diphenylcyclopropenone (DPC). CDR3 coding DNA: TGCGCCAGCAGCCCAAACAGGGCCGACGGGGAGCTGTTTTTT. The encoded protein is CASSPNRADGELFF.